This TCR beta chain was identified during a study of beta chain features in type 1 diabetes. Only a few counts were recorded for this clone. The antigen is not known. Notes on the study in general: Researchers reported that naive, central memory and Treg TCRB repertoires appeared more similar in patients than in healthy donors. Among all four CD4+ subsets, Type 1 diabetes patients had TCRB CDR3s that were moderately but significantly shorter. Insertions at VDJ junctions were less frequent in type 1 diabetes patients. These patients also deleted more nucleotides at the same junctions.

The study reverse transcribed the entire isolated RNA, so it sequenced expressed TCRB transcripts. Naive, central memory and regulatory T cell samples came to a mean of around 3.3 million reads. The table came from immunoSEQ multiplex PCR; TCRdb's copy has only in-frame clones and leaves some out. The sample lists under 400,000 clones, about 19% occurring once. This CDR3 is built from 15 residues. Germline trimming cut 4 bases from V and 9 bases from J; bases unmatched to any gene: 7. In germline, CDR1 is SEHNR, CDR2 FQNEAQ (reference sequence). This clonotype originated in a woman aged 18-35 years in good health. Sequencing used naive CD4+ T cells from blood. This chain uses TRBV7-9 with TRBJ2-1; 12 bases are shared with TRBD1. Here the CDR3 DNA reads TGTGCCAGCAGCTCGGGACAGGGGGCAAGCGCTGAGCAGTTCTTC. Amino acid sequence: CASSSGQGASAEQFF.